This is a list of T cell receptor beta chains from one sample in a study of blood T cells in healthy people across ages. MiXCR was run by TCRdb on the 5' RACE reads, yielding one entry per CDR3 protein. This sample yields 800,000 or so distinct CDR3 sequences, of which roughly 25% are seen a single time; more than 3% belongs to the top ten. This sample also belongs to another study, concerning T cells of mothers and their children.

Sequencing was performed on blood. The receptors were gathered from a boy younger than 18 in good health. CDR3s include the opening cysteine and the closing phenylalanine or tryptophan. The D gene is left open where the match is weak. The size of a clone is reported for some rows only, either as once, few or many, or as a class for expanded clones.

abundance: -; j_gene: TRBJ2-5; v_gene: TRBV27; d_gene: -; CDR3nt: TGTGCCAGCCGAGAGACAGTTCGGGGCGGGGAGACCCAGTACTTC; CDR3aa: CASRETVRGGETQYF
abundance: -; j_gene: TRBJ2-1; v_gene: TRBV24-1; d_gene: -; CDR3nt: TGTGCCACCGCGGGACCATTCAGCGGTGAGCAGTTCTTC; CDR3aa: CATAGPFSGEQFF
abundance: few; j_gene: TRBJ1-1; v_gene: TRBV5-4; d_gene: TRBD1; CDR3nt: TGTGCCAGCAGCTTGGGGACACAGGGGGCTACTGAAGCTTTCTTT; CDR3aa: CASSLGTQGATEAFF
abundance: -; j_gene: TRBJ2-1; v_gene: TRBV5-1; d_gene: TRBD1; CDR3nt: TGCGCCAGCAGCGTGCAGGGGGCTAGTGAGCAGTTCTTC; CDR3aa: CASSVQGASEQFF
abundance: many; j_gene: TRBJ2-3; v_gene: TRBV6-5; d_gene: TRBD2; CDR3nt: TGTGCCAGCAGTTACGATGGACTAGCGGATACGCAGTATTTT; CDR3aa: CASSYDGLADTQYF
abundance: few; j_gene: TRBJ2-3; v_gene: TRBV12-3/TRBV12-4; d_gene: -; CDR3nt: TGTGCCAGCACCGAGCCGGGGGATACGCAGTATTTT; CDR3aa: CASTEPGDTQYF
abundance: few; j_gene: TRBJ2-5; v_gene: TRBV20-1; d_gene: TRBD2; CDR3nt: TGCAGTGCGAGGACTAGCTTTGGAGAGACCCAGTACTTC; CDR3aa: CSARTSFGETQYF
abundance: -; j_gene: TRBJ2-3; v_gene: TRBV12-3/TRBV12-4; d_gene: TRBD2; CDR3nt: TGTGCCAGCAGCCGACCTAGCGGGGGCACAGATGCGCAGTATTTT; CDR3aa: CASSRPSGGTDAQYF
abundance: -; j_gene: TRBJ1-1; v_gene: TRBV4-3; d_gene: TRBD1; CDR3nt: TGCGCCAGCAGCCAAAACGCGGGACAGGGGGTCGGAAACACTGAAGCTTTCTTT; CDR3aa: CASSQNAGQGVGNTEAFF
abundance: -; j_gene: TRBJ1-3; v_gene: TRBV19; d_gene: -; CDR3nt: TGCGCCAGTAGCCCCGGGTGGGCGTCTGGAAACACCATATATTTT; CDR3aa: CASSPGWASGNTIYF
abundance: -; j_gene: TRBJ2-1; v_gene: TRBV7-3; d_gene: TRBD2; CDR3nt: TGTGCCAGCAGCTTGTACCCGACTAGCGGGGCCTACAATGAGCAGTTCTTC; CDR3aa: CASSLYPTSGAYNEQFF
abundance: -; j_gene: TRBJ1-5; v_gene: TRBV19; d_gene: -; CDR3nt: TGTGCCAGTAGTGTGACGGGGCCGGGGAATCAGCCCCAGCATTTT; CDR3aa: CASSVTGPGNQPQHF
abundance: -; j_gene: TRBJ1-1; v_gene: TRBV5-1; d_gene: -; CDR3nt: TGCGCCAGCAGCTCTTTAGGCCCGAGTGGCACTGAAGCTTTCTTT; CDR3aa: CASSSLGPSGTEAFF
abundance: many; j_gene: TRBJ2-7; v_gene: TRBV7-6; d_gene: TRBD1; CDR3nt: TGTGCCAGCAGCAGACAGGGGGGATACGAGCAGTACTTC; CDR3aa: CASSRQGGYEQYF
abundance: -; j_gene: TRBJ2-5; v_gene: TRBV7-2; d_gene: -; CDR3nt: TGTGCCAGCAGTCGGTGGTCAGACCAAGAGACCCAGTACTTC; CDR3aa: CASSRWSDQETQYF
abundance: -; j_gene: TRBJ2-2; v_gene: TRBV29-1; d_gene: TRBD2; CDR3nt: TGTTCAGGCGGGAGCTTCACCGGGGAGCTGTTTTTT; CDR3aa: CSGGSFTGELFF
abundance: -; j_gene: TRBJ1-5; v_gene: TRBV4-1; d_gene: -; CDR3nt: TGCGCCAGCAGCCAAGATGTGGACAACAATCAGCCCCAGCATTTT; CDR3aa: CASSQDVDNNQPQHF
abundance: -; j_gene: TRBJ1-2; v_gene: TRBV25-1; d_gene: TRBD1; CDR3nt: TGTGCCGCCTCAACGACAGGGTCCGGTGGCTACACCTTC; CDR3aa: CAASTTGSGGYTF
abundance: -; j_gene: TRBJ2-1; v_gene: TRBV11-2; d_gene: -; CDR3nt: TGTGCCAGCAGCTTAGATTTGAGGAATGAGCAGTTCTTC; CDR3aa: CASSLDLRNEQFF
abundance: few; j_gene: TRBJ2-1; v_gene: TRBV11-2; d_gene: TRBD2; CDR3nt: TGTGCCAGCAGCTTAAGTCTAGCGGGAGTTAGAGAGCAGTTCTTC; CDR3aa: CASSLSLAGVREQFF
abundance: -; j_gene: TRBJ2-6; v_gene: TRBV9; d_gene: -; CDR3nt: TGTGCCAGCAGCGTATGGTGGAATGGGGCCAACGTCCTGACTTTC; CDR3aa: CASSVWWNGANVLTF
abundance: many; j_gene: TRBJ2-5; v_gene: TRBV7-2; d_gene: TRBD2; CDR3nt: TGTGCCAGCAGCCGTAGCGGGGGGGCCCGTGAGACCCAGTACTTC; CDR3aa: CASSRSGGARETQYF
abundance: few; j_gene: TRBJ2-7; v_gene: TRBV5-5; d_gene: -; CDR3nt: TGTGCCAGCAGCTTGGTACCGGGGGATTACGAGCAGTACTTC; CDR3aa: CASSLVPGDYEQYF
abundance: -; j_gene: TRBJ2-5; v_gene: TRBV7-9; d_gene: -; CDR3nt: TGTGCCAGCAGCCCATCCACCGGAATCGGGGAGACCCAGTACTTC; CDR3aa: CASSPSTGIGETQYF
abundance: few; j_gene: TRBJ2-5; v_gene: TRBV27; d_gene: TRBD2; CDR3nt: TGTGCCAGCAGTTTGACTAGCGGGAGGGCCCGGGGTATCGAAGAGACCCAGTACTTC; CDR3aa: CASSLTSGRARGIEETQYF
abundance: -; j_gene: TRBJ2-1; v_gene: TRBV21-1; d_gene: -; CDR3nt: TGTGCCAGCCGCGGAACATCCGGGACGGGGGACCACAATGAGCAGTTCTTC; CDR3aa: CASRGTSGTGDHNEQFF
abundance: -; j_gene: TRBJ2-2; v_gene: TRBV29-1; d_gene: TRBD1; CDR3nt: TGCAGCGTCTCGACAGGGACCGGGGAGCTGTTTTTT; CDR3aa: CSVSTGTGELFF
abundance: few; j_gene: TRBJ2-5; v_gene: TRBV6-5; d_gene: TRBD2; CDR3nt: TGTGCCAGCAGTTACTCGATAGTACTGGCGGGAGGGGAACAGTACTTC; CDR3aa: CASSYSIVLAGGEQYF
abundance: few; j_gene: TRBJ2-1; v_gene: TRBV4-2; d_gene: -; CDR3nt: TGTGCCAGCAGCCAAGAATTGCGGACCCCATACGCTGAGCAGTTCTTC; CDR3aa: CASSQELRTPYAEQFF
abundance: few; j_gene: TRBJ1-2; v_gene: TRBV20-1; d_gene: TRBD1; CDR3nt: TGCAGTGCACCACCGGGACAGCTTTATGGCTACACCTTC; CDR3aa: CSAPPGQLYGYTF
abundance: -; j_gene: TRBJ2-4; v_gene: TRBV2; d_gene: -; CDR3nt: TGTGCCAGCAGTGACGGAGGGATAGCCAAAAACATTCAGTACTTC; CDR3aa: CASSDGGIAKNIQYF
abundance: -; j_gene: TRBJ2-7; v_gene: TRBV7-2; d_gene: TRBD1; CDR3nt: TGTGCCAGCAGTCCTCAGACAGGGCCCTACGAGCAGTACTTC; CDR3aa: CASSPQTGPYEQYF
abundance: -; j_gene: TRBJ2-2; v_gene: TRBV2; d_gene: -; CDR3nt: TGTGCCAGCAGTGTCGTCGGGACCAAACTAAATACCGGGGAGCTGTTTTTT; CDR3aa: CASSVVGTKLNTGELFF
abundance: few; j_gene: TRBJ2-5; v_gene: TRBV29-1; d_gene: -; CDR3nt: TGCAGCGTTGAGGGGTCGGAAGAGACCCAGTACTTC; CDR3aa: CSVEGSEETQYF
abundance: -; j_gene: TRBJ2-4; v_gene: TRBV7-2; d_gene: -; CDR3nt: TGTGCCAGCAGCTTACCCAAAAACATACAGTACTTC; CDR3aa: CASSLPKNIQYF
abundance: few; j_gene: TRBJ1-2; v_gene: TRBV28; d_gene: -; CDR3nt: TGTGCCAGCAGTTTCACAGGGTCCTTCGGCTACACCTTC; CDR3aa: CASSFTGSFGYTF
abundance: few; j_gene: TRBJ1-3; v_gene: TRBV12-3/TRBV12-4; d_gene: -; CDR3nt: TGTGCCAGCAGTTTCTACGCCGGGTCCTCTGGAAACACCATATATTTT; CDR3aa: CASSFYAGSSGNTIYF